These T cell receptor beta chains were read from a single sample in a study of vaccination effects on CD4 cells after COVID-19. The antigens these receptors bind are not known. Using immunoSEQ multiplex PCR, the repertoire was profiled, and TCRdb retains in-frame clones only, with some absent. The sample yields 30,000 to 35,000 clones, around 73% seen once. This material consisted of CD4+ T cells from PBMCs cultured with HCoV-OC43 spike peptides, taken before COVID-19 vaccination. All receptors derive from a human donor who received a COVID-19 vaccine. Both conserved end residues are part of each CDR3. D genes are given only for firm matches. Clone size is given for some rows only: seen once, a few or many times, or a class if the clone is expanded.

>TRBJ1-6|-|TRBV6-1|-
TGTGCCAGCAGTGAAATTCTAGGGGGGGGTTCCTATAATTCACCCCTCCACTTT
CASSEILGGGSYNSPLHF
>TRBJ2-3|-|TRBV4-1|-
TGCGCCAGCAGCCAAGCGGATGTTAGCACAGATACGCAGTATTTT
CASSQADVSTDTQYF
>TRBJ2-1|TRBD2|TRBV15|-
TGTGCCACCAGCAGAGTCAGTAGCGGGAGGGGAGAGCAGTTCTTC
CATSRVSSGRGEQFF
>TRBJ2-7|-|TRBV7-9|-
TGTGCCAGCAGCCCTGCTGCGGCCGAAGACGCTTACGAGCAGTACTTC
CASSPAAAEDAYEQYF
>TRBJ2-7|-|TRBV4-2|-
TGTGCCAGCAGCCCTCCCCCTTGGCAGGGACACGAGCAGTACTTC
CASSPPPWQGHEQYF
>TRBJ2-1|TRBD2|TRBV3-1/TRBV3-2|few
TGTGCCAGCAGCCAGTCCCCTAGCGGGAGTTCCTACAATGAGCAGTTCTTC
CASSQSPSGSSYNEQFF
>TRBJ2-1|TRBD2|TRBV7-6|-
TGTGCCAGCAGCTCCAATTTGGGACTAGCGGGATCCAATGAGCAGTTCTTC
CASSSNLGLAGSNEQFF
>TRBJ1-5|-|TRBV4-1|-
TGCGCCAGCAGCCAAGATTTCACAGGGAGCAATCAGCCCCAGCATTTT
CASSQDFTGSNQPQHF
>TRBJ1-2|TRBD1|TRBV7-2|-
TGTGCCAGCAGCTTACCGGACAGGATAGGTGGCTACACCTTC
CASSLPDRIGGYTF
>TRBJ1-5|-|TRBV4-2|-
TGTGCCAGCAGCCGAGATGCGTCCCAGATACATAGCAATCAGCCCCAGCATTTT
CASSRDASQIHSNQPQHF
>TRBJ1-2|-|TRBV25-1|-
TGTGCCAGCAGTGACGATCGGCGTCGACGGGGCTACACCTTC
CASSDDRRRRGYTF
>TRBJ1-3|-|TRBV2|-
TGTGCCAGCAGTGAAGCGCACATGTTCTCTGGAAACACCATATATTTT
CASSEAHMFSGNTIYF
>TRBJ1-1|-|TRBV12-3/TRBV12-4|once
TGTGCCAGCAGCCTGACAGTGAACACTGAAGCTTTCTTT
CASSLTVNTEAFF
>TRBJ1-4|TRBD1|TRBV10-1|few
TGCGCCAGAATCCGGGACAGGGATGAAAAACTGTTTTTT
CARIRDRDEKLFF
>TRBJ2-7|TRBD1|TRBV7-6|-
TGTGCCAGCAGCTTAAGGCAGGGGGCTATCTACGAGCAGTACTTC
CASSLRQGAIYEQYF
>TRBJ1-6|-|TRBV11-2|once
TGTGCCAGCAGCTTAATAACAGGGTCTTCACCCCTCCACTTT
CASSLITGSSPLHF
>TRBJ2-4|-|TRBV4-3|once
TGCGCCAGCAGCCAGTTAGCCAGGGGTGGAAACATTCAGTACTTC
CASSQLARGGNIQYF
>TRBJ1-2|-|TRBV12-3/TRBV12-4|-
TGTGCCAGCAGTTTATATAAGGGGTATGGCTACACCTTC
CASSLYKGYGYTF
>TRBJ2-7|-|TRBV28|-
TGTGCCAGCAGACCCGGTGGTGTGGGCTCCTACGAGCAGTACTTC
CASRPGGVGSYEQYF
>TRBJ1-4|-|TRBV7-9|-
TGTGCCAGCAGCTTATGGCTGGCGGGGATCGGTCAATGGAAAAAACTGTTTTTT
CASSLWLAGIGQWKKLFF
>TRBJ1-4|-|TRBV28|-
TGTGCCAGCAGTTTAGGGTCCGTGGGGGAAAAACTGTTTTTT
CASSLGSVGEKLFF
>TRBJ1-5|-|TRBV19|-
TGTGCCAGTAGTTTGCCAGCGCGTAGCAATCAGCCCCAGCATTTT
CASSLPARSNQPQHF
>TRBJ1-5|-|TRBV6-5|-
TGTGCCAGCAAGGTGGAGTTTTGGGATCAGCCCCAGCATTTT
CASKVEFWDQPQHF
>TRBJ1-5|-|TRBV6-5|-
TGTGCCAGCAGACCCGACAGGATTTTAAATCAGCCCCAGCATTTT
CASRPDRILNQPQHF
>TRBJ1-2|TRBD1|TRBV7-2|few
TGTGCCAGCAGACCCGGGACAGGGGACTATGGCTACACCTTC
CASRPGTGDYGYTF